This note documents a single TCR beta chain sequence. The antigen is unknown. This CDR3 has 13 residues. Deletions cut 4 bases from V and 6 bases from J, with 12 bases between. Germline CDR1 LNHDA, CDR2 SQIVND (reference sequence). With 60 Vbeta and 13 Jbeta primers, the PCR was carried out. The table came from immunoSEQ multiplex PCR; TCRdb's copy has only in-frame clones and leaves some out. The sample shows about 130,000 clones, 65% to 80% of them seen only once. These data originate in a study of cytomegalovirus exposure and HLA in healthy donors. Study details: An earlier analysis identified fewer than 130 million unique TCR beta sequences in 150 million to 200 million T cells.

Study-level points and caveats: After further analysis at a later stage, 16,951 TCR beta sequences were associated with HLA alleles at 0.05 false discovery rate.

The TCR was taken from a woman aged 55-69 years in good health and CMV-seropositive. The sequenced sample consisted of PBMCs. The chain carries TRBV19 and TRBJ1-2; maybe TRBD1 (6 bases). The chain's CDR3 is CASSTINRDGYTF. CDR3 coding DNA: TGTGCCAGTAGTACAATAAACAGGGATGGCTACACCTTC.